This TCR beta chain was found in a study of siplizumab effects on memory and regulatory T cells. Study-level findings and limits: Apparently more diverse than memory cells, naive T cells also seemed major alloresponse contributors.

To note about this clone: Its antigen is currently unknown.

Clones were sequenced by immunoSEQ multiplex PCR, and TCRdb holds only the in-frame ones, with some missing. The repertoire holds about 110,000 clones, with roughly 92% as singletons. The clonotype was recovered from a human donor in good health. Sequencing input: CD4+ T cells sorted from blood.

This CDR3 reads CASSVRGAGGELFF. Written as DNA, the CDR3 is TGTGCCAGCAGCGTCCGGGGGGCTGGCGGGGAGCTGTTTTTT. The gene calls are TRBV9 and TRBJ2-2, with D possibly matching TRBD2 (7 bases). The CDR3 has 14 residues. V shed 2 bases and J shed 7 bases, with 12 bases lying between them. Germline V CDR1 and CDR2: SGDLS, YYNGEE.